Listed below are T cell receptor beta chains from one sample, sequenced in a study of blood T cell repertoires in COVID-19. Clones were sequenced by immunoSEQ multiplex PCR, and TCRdb holds only the in-frame ones, with some missing. The table lists about 200,000 clones, approximately 85% of them singletons. Sequenced material: PBMCs or T cells enriched from blood (not recorded which). Receptors were obtained from a middle-aged man with acute COVID-19. The CDR3 runs from the conserved cysteine through the conserved F or W. The order of the fields is clone size, D gene, V gene, J gene, CDR3 protein, CDR3 DNA. A D gene is named only where the DNA matches it firmly. Clone size, where shown, is once, few, many, or a class for clones that have expanded.

>.|TRBD1|TRBV5-1|TRBJ2-7
CASSLAGGHEQYF
TGCGCCAGCAGCCTAGCAGGGGGCCACGAGCAGTACTTC
>.|.|TRBV7-3|TRBJ1-1
CASSLEGAGLGTEAFF
TGTGCCAGCAGCTTAGAAGGGGCTGGATTAGGCACTGAAGCTTTCTTT
>.|TRBD1|TRBV11-2|TRBJ2-7
CASSLTSGGTGTYEQYF
TGTGCCAGCAGCTTAACTTCTGGCGGGACAGGGACGTACGAGCAGTACTTC
>.|.|TRBV9|TRBJ2-7
CASTPGSGSYEQYF
TGTGCCAGCACCCCAGGGAGCGGGTCCTACGAGCAGTACTTC
>few|.|TRBV24-1|TRBJ2-1
CATSDWSGVNDNEQFF
TGTGCCACCAGTGATTGGTCGGGAGTGAACGACAATGAGCAGTTCTTC
>.|TRBD2|TRBV7-8|TRBJ2-1
CASTLAGGSNEQFF
TGTGCCAGCACACTAGCGGGAGGATCCAATGAGCAGTTCTTC
>.|.|TRBV7-2|TRBJ1-6
CASSPEGNAAGSPLHF
TGTGCCAGCAGCCCAGAAGGAAATGCTGCGGGTTCACCCCTCCACTTT
>few|.|TRBV2|TRBJ1-2
CASRPTATSDYTF
TGTGCCAGCAGGCCGACAGCTACCTCAGACTACACCTTC
>.|.|TRBV5-1|TRBJ1-2
CASSFSETFYGYTF
TGCGCCAGCAGCTTCAGCGAGACCTTCTATGGCTACACCTTC
>.|TRBD2|TRBV27|TRBJ2-7
CASSTGTSGSYEQYF
TGTGCCAGCAGTACAGGGACTAGCGGGAGTTACGAGCAGTACTTC
>.|.|TRBV3-1/TRBV3-2|TRBJ2-1
CASSQLFLNEQFF
TGTGCCAGCAGCCAACTCTTTCTAAATGAGCAGTTCTTC
>.|TRBD2|TRBV10-1|TRBJ2-2
CASSDGTRDTGELFF
TGCGCCAGCAGTGACGGGACTAGGGACACCGGGGAGCTGTTTTTT
>.|TRBD1|TRBV18|TRBJ2-1
CASSPRTGEGEQFF
TGTGCCAGCTCACCACGGACAGGGGAGGGTGAGCAGTTCTTC
>.|.|TRBV6-1|TRBJ1-5
CASSERHYLDQPQHF
TGTGCCAGCAGTGAAAGACATTATCTTGATCAGCCCCAGCATTTT
>.|.|TRBV2|TRBJ2-1
CASNRDTYNEQFF
TGTGCCAGCAATCGGGACACCTACAATGAGCAGTTCTTC
>.|.|TRBV7-9|TRBJ1-1
CASTGRDTTEAFF
TGTGCCAGCACTGGACGGGACACCACTGAAGCTTTCTTT
>once|TRBD1|TRBV6-6|TRBJ1-2
CASSYSDRGLGGYTF
TGTGCCAGCAGTTACTCAGACAGGGGGCTTGGTGGCTACACCTTC
>.|.|TRBV25-1|TRBJ2-3
CASTPAGGGSWDTQYF
TGTGCCAGCACCCCTGCTGGGGGAGGCTCATGGGATACGCAGTATTTT
>few|TRBD1|TRBV30|TRBJ1-6
CAWSTTGGSPLHF
TGTGCCTGGAGTACGACAGGGGGTTCACCCCTCCACTTT
>.|.|TRBV13|TRBJ2-3
CASSLRSNSDTDTQYF
TGTGCCAGCAGCTTACGGTCGAATTCCGACACAGATACGCAGTATTTT
>.|TRBD1|TRBV29-1|TRBJ2-2
CSVAGQATGELFF
TGCAGCGTTGCGGGACAGGCCACCGGGGAGCTGTTTTTT
>.|.|TRBV24-1|TRBJ2-3
CATSGGVSTDTQYF
TGTGCCACCAGTGGGGGGGTTAGCACAGATACGCAGTATTTT